The clone carrying this T cell receptor beta chain was counted at least ten times. Its antigen is not identified. TCRbeta library preparation incorporated unique molecular identifiers. Via MiXCR, TCRdb re-called the PCR reads, giving one row per CDR3 protein. The table shows 17,000 or so distinct CDR3 sequences, with over 10% occurring only once. The data stem from a study of T-cell reconstitution after alpha-beta-depleted transplantation in children. Overall study results and limits: Recipient T cells and thymic progenitors that survived were the source of the high TCRbeta diversity seen at day 60 in some patients. It was newly produced T cells that mostly accounted for T-cell counts and diversity one year after transplant. About two months after transplant, alpha-beta T cells reportedly came from several hundred expanded graft clones.

The V gene lost 2 bases and the J gene lost 4 bases, with 11 bases spanning the gap. The germline CDR1 and CDR2 sequences are LGHNA and YNFKEQ. This CDR3 has 14 residues. The specimen was PBMCs, mostly from graft donor cells, collected 180 days after TCRalphabeta/CD19-depleted stem cell transplant. This rearrangement joins TRBV4-2 to TRBJ2-5; a weak D match, TRBD1 (5 bases). The receptor was derived from a boy under two years old who had a stem cell transplant for Wiskott-Aldrich syndrome, so the T cells may come from the graft donor. The chain's CDR3 is CASSQRARGETQYF. CDR3 nucleotide sequence: TGTGCCAGCAGCCAAAGGGCTAGGGGAGAGACCCAGTACTTC.